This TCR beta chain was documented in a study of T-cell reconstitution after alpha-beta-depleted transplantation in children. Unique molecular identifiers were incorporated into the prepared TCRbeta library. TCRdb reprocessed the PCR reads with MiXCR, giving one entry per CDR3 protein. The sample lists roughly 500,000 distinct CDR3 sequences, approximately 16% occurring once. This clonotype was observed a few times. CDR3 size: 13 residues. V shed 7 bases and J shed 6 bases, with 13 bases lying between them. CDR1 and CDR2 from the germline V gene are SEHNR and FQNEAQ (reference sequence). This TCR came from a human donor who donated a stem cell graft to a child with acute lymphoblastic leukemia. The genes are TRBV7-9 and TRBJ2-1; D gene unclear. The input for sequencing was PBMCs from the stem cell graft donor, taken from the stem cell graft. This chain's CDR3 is CASKPQVANEQFF. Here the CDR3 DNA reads TGTGCCAGCAAGCCCCAGGTCGCCAATGAGCAGTTCTTC.